A single sample gave rise to the 22 T cell receptor beta chains below, sequenced in a study of early T cells in non-severe SARS-CoV-2 infection. TCRdb passed the 5' RACE reads through MiXCR, listing each CDR3 protein once. The sample records 65,000 to 75,000 distinct CDR3 sequences, over 10% being singletons. The specimen was whole blood. The receptors were gathered from an adult who was a healthcare worker with PCR-confirmed SARS-CoV-2 infection or an uninfected control (not recorded which).

V usage is TRBV11-2 and J usage is TRBJ2-1; D is undetermined. The CDR3 extends over 16 amino acids. The ends were cut back, 5 bases at V and 0 bases at J, with 14 bases in the middle. The germline V gene has CDR1 SGHAT and CDR2 FQNNGV. DNA for the CDR3: TGTGCCAGCAGCCCCCGGGTGAGGAGCTCCTACAATGAGCAGTTCTTC. This codes for CASSPRVRSSYNEQFF.

The gene calls are TRBV7-2 and TRBJ2-6; 8 nucleotides align to TRBD1. CDR3 size: 17 residues. V shed 8 bases, J shed 2 bases, and the junction held 11 bases outside the gene matches. CDR1 is SGHTA, CDR2 FQGNSA, per germline. The CDR3 is CASASTGGYPGANVLTF. The CDR3 nucleotides read TGTGCCAGCGCCTCCACAGGGGGATACCCTGGGGCCAACGTCCTGACTTTC.

This clonotype has more than one count but fewer than ten. This chain joins TRBV3-1 and TRBJ1-4, with TRBD1 matching over 7 bases. The germline CDR1 and CDR2 sequences are LGHDT and YNNKEL (reference sequence). V lost 5 bases to trimming and J lost 8 bases; unmatched junction nucleotides: 20. This CDR3 is 18 amino acids long. This CDR3 is CASSSQEGGVFPPEKLFF. In DNA, the CDR3 is TGTGCCAGCAGCAGCCAGGAAGGGGGCGTCTTCCCGCCCGAAAAACTGTTTTTT.

Remarks on this clonotype: This could be a read error, since a much larger clone is one nucleotide away. The chain employs TRBV11-2 and TRBJ2-1; D might be TRBD1 or TRBD2, each matching 5 bases. CDR3 length: 16 residues. The germline gives CDR1 SGHAT, CDR2 FQNNGV. The CDR3 DNA reads TGTGGCAGCATCCGCGGCCCGGGGCCCACCTACAATGAGCAGTTCTTC. This translates into CGSIRGPGPTYNEQFF.

This clonotype was counted ten times or more. The V call is TRBV4-2, the J call TRBJ2-7; the D gene is possibly TRBD1 (6 bases). Germline CDR1 and CDR2: LGHNA and YNFKEQ. This CDR3 has 12 residues. V was shortened by 4 bases and J by 5 bases, with 9 bases between the two germline ends. CDR3 DNA: TGTGCCAGCAGCCGACCAGGGGACGAGCAGTACTTC. It encodes CASSRPGDEQYF.

This clonotype turned up a few times. The chain employs TRBV11-3 and TRBJ2-1; 10 nucleotides align to TRBD2. CDR1 is SGHNT and CDR2 is YENEEA in the germline V gene. With 6 bases clipped from V and 5 bases from J, the junction kept 7 bases outside the gene matches. The CDR3 spans 15 residues. The CDR3 spells CASRRGTSENNEQFF. CDR3 bases: TGTGCCAGCAGACGTGGGACTAGCGAAAACAATGAGCAGTTCTTC.

The chain couples TRBV11-3 to TRBJ2-7; D unresolved. Trimming removed 5 bases at V and 3 bases at J, with 5 bases between. The CDR3 runs to 11 residues. The germline V gene has CDR1 SGHNT and CDR2 YENEEA. The CDR3 sequence is CASSRDYEQYF. As DNA, the CDR3 is TGTGCCAGCAGCCGAGACTACGAGCAGTACTTC.

This clonotype turned up a few times. The chain couples TRBV7-3 to TRBJ2-1; tentatively, D is TRBD1 (7 bases). V was clipped by 5 bases and J by 9 bases, with 14 bases between them. This CDR3 spans 13 amino acids. The germline gives CDR1 SGHTA, CDR2 FQGTGA. CDR3 residues: CASSPGGLSEQFF. Written as DNA, the CDR3 is TGTGCCAGCAGCCCAGGGGGGTTGAGTGAGCAGTTCTTC.

The chain combines TRBV29-1 with TRBJ2-1, with a weak D call TRBD1 (5 bases). The CDR3 consists of 13 residues. Trimming took 4 bases from V and 5 from J, leaving 12 bases between them. CDR1 SQVTM and CDR2 ANQGSEA come from the germline V gene. CDR3 nucleotide sequence: TGCAGCGTTGGGCGACAGATGAACAATGAGCAGTTCTTC. Translating gives CSVGRQMNNEQFF.

This clonotype appeared a few times. V and J are TRBV3-1 and TRBJ2-5; D call uncertain. This CDR3 region has 14 residues. V was pared by 4 bases and J by 0 bases, with 9 bases between. CDR1 and CDR2 from the germline V gene are LGHDT and YNNKEL (reference sequence). In DNA, the CDR3 is TGTGCCAGCAGCCTAGCCCAGGACCAAGAGACCCAGTACTTC. Its translation: CASSLAQDQETQYF.

The table lists this clonotype with a few counts. The chain combines TRBV6-6 with TRBJ2-2; 7 bases agree with TRBD2. This CDR3 has 15 residues. The germline V gene has CDR1 MNHNY and CDR2 SVGAGI (reference sequence). Germline trimming cut 4 bases from V and 4 bases from J; bases unmatched to any gene: 6. Written as DNA, the CDR3 is TGTGCCAGCAGTTCCACTGGGGGGGGCACCGGGGAGCTGTTTTTT. Translating it yields CASSSTGGGTGELFF.

The chain couples TRBV6-1 to TRBJ2-7; D is tentatively TRBD1 or TRBD2 (5 bases each). The CDR3 is 13 amino acids. Trimming took off 1 base at V and 11 bases at J, with 15 bases between the two ends. The germline V gene has CDR1 MNHNS and CDR2 SASEGT. CDR3 in amino acids: CASSEGDLIGEYF. The DNA for the CDR3 is TGTGCCAGCAGTGAAGGGGACCTAATAGGAGAGTACTTC.

This clonotype was seen ten or more times. This rearrangement joins TRBV15 to TRBJ2-1; 11 bases align to TRBD2. Germline CDR1 is LNHNV and CDR2 is YYDKDF (reference sequence). V gave up 2 bases and J gave up 10 bases; unmatched junction bases: 10. This CDR3 comprises 16 residues. The DNA of the CDR3 is TGTGCCACCAGCAGATTAGCGGGAGGGCCGGAGATGGAGCAGTTCTTC. Translating it yields CATSRLAGGPEMEQFF.

This clonotype appeared many times. The chain employs TRBV4-1 and TRBJ2-5; 8 positions agree with TRBD1. This CDR3 spans 14 amino acids. The J segment lost 1 base and the V segment lost 4 bases, leaving 2 bases of the junction unmatched. Per germline, CDR1 MGHRA and CDR2 YSYEKL. The CDR3 coding sequence is TGCGCCAGCAGCCCGGACAGGGTCCAAGAGACCCAGTACTTC. It yields the protein CASSPDRVQETQYF.

Many counts were recorded for this clonotype. The V call is TRBV12-3 or TRBV12-4, the J call TRBJ1-1, with D tentatively TRBD1 (5 bases). V was trimmed by 8 bases and J by 4 bases, leaving 26 bases between them. The CDR3 totals 17 residues. CDR3: CASAPGKWGDSATEAFF. In nucleotides, the CDR3 is TGTGCCAGCGCCCCCGGGAAGTGGGGGGATAGTGCCACTGAAGCTTTCTTT.

This clonotype was counted only a few times. CDR3 protein: CSARLPGGAPEQYF. The CDR3 nucleotides read TGCAGTGCCAGGCTACCCGGGGGAGCCCCCGAGCAGTACTTC. This rearrangement joins TRBV20-1 to TRBJ2-7; TRBD2 might be the D (6 bases). Between the trimmed V and J ends, which lost 6 bases and 6 bases, there was a span of 21 bases. This CDR3 region has 14 residues. CDR1 and CDR2 (germline): DFQATT, SNEGSKA (reference sequence).

The rearrangement uses TRBV9 and TRBJ1-2; the D gene is possibly TRBD1 (5 bases). The CDR3 sequence is 15 residues long. The germline V gene encodes CDR1 SGDLS and CDR2 YYNGEE. V lost 6 bases and J 1 base, leaving 16 bases between the germline ends. CDR3 loop: CASTAGLGDNYGYTF. In nucleotides, the CDR3 is TGTGCCAGCACCGCCGGGCTGGGGGATAACTATGGCTACACCTTC.

This clonotype was observed a few times. V usage is TRBV20-1 and J usage is TRBJ2-7; weak D call: TRBD2 (5 bases). CDR1 is DFQATT and CDR2 is SNEGSKA in the germline V gene (reference sequence). Trimming removed 0 bases at V and 4 bases at J, with 7 bases between. This CDR3 is 12 amino acids long. CDR3 in amino acids: CSARDPGYEQYF. The CDR3 DNA reads as TGCAGTGCTAGAGATCCGGGATACGAGCAGTACTTC.

This clonotype was seen repeatedly, ten times or more. V and J are TRBV4-1 and TRBJ1-2; the match to TRBD1 covers 7 bases. V dropped 4 bases and J dropped 2; count of bases not matched to a gene: 1. The CDR3 consists of 13 residues. Germline CDR1 MGHRA, CDR2 YSYEKL. The chain's CDR3 is CASSPTGNYGYTF. CDR3 in DNA: TGCGCCAGCAGCCCGACAGGGAACTATGGCTACACCTTC.

The chain combines TRBV7-9 with TRBJ2-2, with unresolved D. Trimming shortened V by 2 bases and J by 3 bases, and 4 bases separated the two germline ends. The germline V gene has CDR1 SEHNR and CDR2 FQNEAQ (reference sequence). This CDR3 is 13 amino acids long. The CDR3 sequence is CASSLRDTGELFF. The CDR3 DNA is TGTGCCAGCAGCTTAAGGGACACCGGGGAGCTGTTTTTT.

This clonotype was detected many times. The V call is TRBV7-2, the J call TRBJ1-5; a possible D gene is TRBD1 (5 bases). Looked up from germline, CDR1 is SGHTA and CDR2 is FQGNSA. The CDR3 sequence is 14 residues long. Trimming removed 6 bases from V and 4 bases from J, with 13 bases in between. The CDR3 sequence: CASSIDSANQPQHF. The CDR3 nucleotides are TGTGCCAGCAGTATCGACAGCGCTAATCAGCCCCAGCATTTT. Filled out from reference TRBV7-2 and TRBJ1-5, the complete variable domain reads GAGVSQSPSNKVTEKGKDVELRCDPISGHTALYWYRQSLGQGLEFLIYFQGNSAPDKSGLPSDRFSAERTGGSVSTLTIQRTQQEDSAVYLCASSIDSANQPQHFGDGTRLSIL.

In this sample, this clonotype turned up a few times. This chain joins TRBV6-5 and TRBJ1-2; D is uncertain. Trimming took 0 bases from V and 8 from J, leaving 16 bases between them. Per the germline V gene, CDR1 is MNHEY and CDR2 is SVGAGI. The CDR3 has 15 residues. The CDR3 DNA follows: TGTGCCAGCAGTTACTCGAGCCGTGGCAGCAGGGGCTACACCTTC. This codes for CASSYSSRGSRGYTF.